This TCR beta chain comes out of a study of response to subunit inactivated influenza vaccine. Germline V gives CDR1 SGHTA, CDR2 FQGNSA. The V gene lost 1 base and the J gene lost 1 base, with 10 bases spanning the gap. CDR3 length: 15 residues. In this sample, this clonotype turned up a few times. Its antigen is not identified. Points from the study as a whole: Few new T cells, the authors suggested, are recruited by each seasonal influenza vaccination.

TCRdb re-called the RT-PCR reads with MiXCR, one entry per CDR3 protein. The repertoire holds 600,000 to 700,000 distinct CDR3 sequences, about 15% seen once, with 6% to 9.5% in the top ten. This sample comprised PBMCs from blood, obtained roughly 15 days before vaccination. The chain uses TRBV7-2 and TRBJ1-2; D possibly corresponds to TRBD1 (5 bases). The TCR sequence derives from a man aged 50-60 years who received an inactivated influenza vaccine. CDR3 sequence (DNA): TGTGCCAGCAGCTTAGGAACAGGCCGTAACTATGGCTACACCTTC. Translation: CASSLGTGRNYGYTF.